This paragraph reports one TCR beta chain. At one of its ends the junction is not consistent with the germline gene, which may arise from a read error. These data are taken from a study of blood T cell repertoires in COVID-19. Study summary: The samples span acute and convalescent COVID-19 from the United States, Italy and Spain.

Seattle-derived patients entered the study during active infection and were followed longitudinally. This CDR3 has 13 residues. In germline, CDR1 is SGHDN, CDR2 FVKESK. Original handling: Reference gene primer amplification in the assay estimated nucleated cell counts. The protocol was immunoSEQ multiplex PCR, while the TCRdb copy is restricted to in-frame clones and leaves out a portion. For V, J and clone size, that table is used; D and trimming come from the DNA. The sample records about 220,000 clones, 75% to 85% being singletons. The material sequenced was peripheral blood. The rearrangement links TRBV14 to TRBJ1-1; 7 nucleotides line up with TRBD1. This clonotype was sampled from a woman aged 70-85 years with COVID-19, enrolled during active disease. CDR3 loop: CASSQELGTALTF. The CDR3 DNA is TGTGCCAGCAGCCAAGAACTGGGGACAGCCCTTACCTTT. Looking up the rest from reference TRBV14 and TRBJ1-1 gives the full variable domain: EAGVTQFPSHSVIEKGQTVTLRCDPISGHDNLYWYRRVMGKEIKFLLHFVKESKQDESGMPNNRFLAERTGGTYSTLKVQPAELEDSGVYFCASSQELGTALTFGQGTRLTVV.